This paragraph covers one TCR beta chain sequence. What it binds is unknown. TCRdb's copy holds only in-frame clones and misses some; the assay was immunoSEQ multiplex PCR. The sample records tens of thousands of clones, around 95% being singletons. This entry belongs to a study of siplizumab effects on memory and regulatory T cells. Findings and limits, study-wide: Siplizumab caused a significant drop in alloreactive sequences traceable to unstimulated CD4+ memory cells.

Sample: naive CD4+ T cells sorted from blood. The receptor was derived from a human donor in good health.

The CDR3 reads CASSLARDQYF. The DNA for the CDR3 is TGTGCCAGCAGCTTGGCCAGGGACCAGTACTTC. This chain uses TRBV5-6 with TRBJ2-7, with D perhaps being TRBD1 or TRBD2 (5 bases each). The CDR3 runs 11 residues. Trimming pared 0 bases from V and 10 bases from J, leaving 8 bases between. Germline V gives CDR1 SGHDT, CDR2 YYEEEE.